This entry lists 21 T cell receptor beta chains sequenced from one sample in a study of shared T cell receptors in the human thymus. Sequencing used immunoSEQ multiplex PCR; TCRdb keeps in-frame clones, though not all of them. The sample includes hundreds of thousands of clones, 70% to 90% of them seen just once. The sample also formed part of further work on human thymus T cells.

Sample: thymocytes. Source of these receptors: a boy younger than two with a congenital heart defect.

Here the CDR3 DNA reads TGCGCCAGCAGCCACCCCCCAATGGGAGGGACCAAGCCCCATGAGCAGTTCTTC. Translating gives CASSHPPMGGTKPHEQFF. The chain combines TRBV4-3 with TRBJ2-1; 7 bases are a match to TRBD2. Trimming removed 3 bases from V and 8 bases from J; junction bases left unmatched: 19. Germline assignment: CDR1 LGHNA and CDR2 YSLEER. The CDR3 spans 18 residues.

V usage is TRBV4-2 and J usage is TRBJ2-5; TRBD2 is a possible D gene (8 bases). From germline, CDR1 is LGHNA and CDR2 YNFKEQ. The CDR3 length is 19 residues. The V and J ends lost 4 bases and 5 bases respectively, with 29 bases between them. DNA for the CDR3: TGTGCCAGCAGCCCCCCCGGGCCACTAGCGGCCGGAGGGGGCGAGACCCAGTACTTC. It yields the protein CASSPPGPLAAGGGETQYF.

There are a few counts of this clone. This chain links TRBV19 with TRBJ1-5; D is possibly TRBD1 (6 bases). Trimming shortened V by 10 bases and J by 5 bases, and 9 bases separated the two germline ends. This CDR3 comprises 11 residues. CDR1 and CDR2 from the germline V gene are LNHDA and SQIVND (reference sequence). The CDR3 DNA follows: TGTGCCATAGGGGGGGATCAGCCCCAGCATTTT. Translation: CAIGGDQPQHF.

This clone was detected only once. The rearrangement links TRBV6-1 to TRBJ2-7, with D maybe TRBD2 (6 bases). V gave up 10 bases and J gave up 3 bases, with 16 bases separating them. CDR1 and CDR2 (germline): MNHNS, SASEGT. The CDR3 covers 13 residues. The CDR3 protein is CATTAWGGYEQYF. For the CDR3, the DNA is TGTGCCACCACCGCCTGGGGAGGCTACGAGCAGTACTTC.

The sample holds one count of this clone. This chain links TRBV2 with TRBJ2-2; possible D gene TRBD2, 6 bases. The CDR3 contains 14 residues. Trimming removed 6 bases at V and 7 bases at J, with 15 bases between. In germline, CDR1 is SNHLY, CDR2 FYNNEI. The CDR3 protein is CASRNREKDGELFF. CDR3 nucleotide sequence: TGTGCCAGCAGAAACCGGGAGAAGGACGGGGAGCTGTTTTTT.

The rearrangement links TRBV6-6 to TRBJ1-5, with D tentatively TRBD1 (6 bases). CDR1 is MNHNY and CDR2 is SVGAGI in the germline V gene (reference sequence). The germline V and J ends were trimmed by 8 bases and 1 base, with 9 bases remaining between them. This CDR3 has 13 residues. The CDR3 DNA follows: TGTGCCAGCCAGGGGACAAGCAATCAGCCCCAGCATTTT. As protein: CASQGTSNQPQHF.

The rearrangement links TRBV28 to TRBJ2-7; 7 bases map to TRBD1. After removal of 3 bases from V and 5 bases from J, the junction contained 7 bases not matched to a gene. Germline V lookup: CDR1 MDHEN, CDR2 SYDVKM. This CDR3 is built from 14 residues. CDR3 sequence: CASSFSPRGNEQYF. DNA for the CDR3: TGTGCCAGCAGTTTTAGTCCCAGGGGGAACGAGCAGTACTTC.

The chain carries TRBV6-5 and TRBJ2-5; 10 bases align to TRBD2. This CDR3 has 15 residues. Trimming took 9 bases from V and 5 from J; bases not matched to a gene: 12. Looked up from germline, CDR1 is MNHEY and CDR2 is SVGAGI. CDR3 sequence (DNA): TGTGCCAGTAAGAGTCTAGCGGGAGATCGGGAGACCCAGTACTTC. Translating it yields CASKSLAGDRETQYF.

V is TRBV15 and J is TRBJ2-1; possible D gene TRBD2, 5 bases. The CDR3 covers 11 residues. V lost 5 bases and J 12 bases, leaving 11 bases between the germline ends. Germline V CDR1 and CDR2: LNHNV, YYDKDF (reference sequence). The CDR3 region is CATSGRGVQFF. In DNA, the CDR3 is TGTGCCACCAGCGGACGGGGAGTGCAGTTCTTC.

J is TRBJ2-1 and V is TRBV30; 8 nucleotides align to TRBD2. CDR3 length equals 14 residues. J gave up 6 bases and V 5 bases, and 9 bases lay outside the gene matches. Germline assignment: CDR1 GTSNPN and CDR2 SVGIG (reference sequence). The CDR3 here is CAWGPSGSSNEQFF. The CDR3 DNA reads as TGTGCCTGGGGGCCCAGCGGGAGTAGCAATGAGCAGTTCTTC.

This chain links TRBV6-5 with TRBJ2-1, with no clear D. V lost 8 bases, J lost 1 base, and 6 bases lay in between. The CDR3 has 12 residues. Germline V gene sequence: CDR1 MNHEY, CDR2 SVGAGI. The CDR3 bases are TGTGCCAGCCGGAGTTCCTACAATGAGCAGTTCTTC. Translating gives CASRSSYNEQFF.

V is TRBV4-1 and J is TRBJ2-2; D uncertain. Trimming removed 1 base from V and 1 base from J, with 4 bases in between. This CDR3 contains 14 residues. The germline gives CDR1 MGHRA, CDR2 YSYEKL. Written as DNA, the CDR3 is TGCGCCAGCAGCCAAGTAGAGAACACCGGGGAGCTGTTTTTT. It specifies CASSQVENTGELFF.

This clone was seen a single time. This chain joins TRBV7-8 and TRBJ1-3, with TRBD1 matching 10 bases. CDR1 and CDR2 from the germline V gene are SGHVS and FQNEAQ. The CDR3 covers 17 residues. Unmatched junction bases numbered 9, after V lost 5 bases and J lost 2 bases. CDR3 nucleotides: TGTGCCAGCAGCCGGGACAGGGGCCGAAGTGCTGGAAACACCATATATTTT. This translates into CASSRDRGRSAGNTIYF.

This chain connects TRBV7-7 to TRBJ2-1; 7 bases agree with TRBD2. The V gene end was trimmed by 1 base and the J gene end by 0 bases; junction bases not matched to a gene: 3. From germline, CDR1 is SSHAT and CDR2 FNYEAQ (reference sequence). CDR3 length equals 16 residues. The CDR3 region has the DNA TGTGCCAGCAGCTTAGACGGGGGGAGCTCCTACAATGAGCAGTTCTTC. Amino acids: CASSLDGGSSYNEQFF.

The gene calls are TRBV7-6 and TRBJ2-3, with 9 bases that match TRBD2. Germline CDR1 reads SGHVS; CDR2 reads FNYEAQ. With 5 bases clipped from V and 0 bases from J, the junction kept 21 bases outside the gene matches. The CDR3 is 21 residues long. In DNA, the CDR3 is TGTGCCAGCAGCGCCAAGAATAGCGGGGGCGAGCCCCCCTTGAGCACAGATACGCAGTATTTT. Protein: CASSAKNSGGEPPLSTDTQYF.

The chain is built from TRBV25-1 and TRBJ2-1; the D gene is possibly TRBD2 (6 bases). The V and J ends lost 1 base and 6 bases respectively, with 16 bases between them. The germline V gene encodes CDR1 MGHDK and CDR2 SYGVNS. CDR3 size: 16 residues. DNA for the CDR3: TGTGCCAGCAGTGAATTGAGCGGGTACGGGGGCAATGAGCAGTTCTTC. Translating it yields CASSELSGYGGNEQFF.

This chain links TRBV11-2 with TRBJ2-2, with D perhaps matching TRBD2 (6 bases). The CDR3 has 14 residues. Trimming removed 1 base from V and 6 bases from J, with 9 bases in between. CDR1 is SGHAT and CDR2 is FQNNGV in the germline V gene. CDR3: CASSLVPGAGELFF. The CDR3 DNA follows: TGTGCCAGCAGCTTAGTTCCGGGGGCCGGGGAGCTGTTTTTT.

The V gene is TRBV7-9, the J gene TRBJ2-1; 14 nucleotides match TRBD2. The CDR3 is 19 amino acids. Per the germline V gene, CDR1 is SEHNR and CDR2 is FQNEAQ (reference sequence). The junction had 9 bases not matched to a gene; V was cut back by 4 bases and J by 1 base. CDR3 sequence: CASSWPGLAGVGSYNEQFF. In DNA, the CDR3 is TGTGCCAGCAGCTGGCCGGGACTAGCGGGAGTAGGGTCCTACAATGAGCAGTTCTTC.

CDR3 sequence: CASSLDGGSKAFF. DNA for the CDR3: TGTGCCAGCAGCTTAGATGGTGGCAGTAAAGCTTTCTTT. The chain combines TRBV7-2 with TRBJ1-1; D ambiguous. The CDR3 is 13 amino acids. V lost 1 base and J 9 bases, leaving 12 bases between the germline ends. The germline V gene has CDR1 SGHTA and CDR2 FQGNSA.

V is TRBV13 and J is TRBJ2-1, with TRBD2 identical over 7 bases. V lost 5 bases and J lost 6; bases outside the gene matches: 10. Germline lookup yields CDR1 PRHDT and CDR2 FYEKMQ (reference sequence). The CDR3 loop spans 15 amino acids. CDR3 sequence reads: CASSTSGTSRNEQFF. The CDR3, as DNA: TGTGCCAGCAGCACCAGCGGGACTTCTCGCAATGAGCAGTTCTTC.

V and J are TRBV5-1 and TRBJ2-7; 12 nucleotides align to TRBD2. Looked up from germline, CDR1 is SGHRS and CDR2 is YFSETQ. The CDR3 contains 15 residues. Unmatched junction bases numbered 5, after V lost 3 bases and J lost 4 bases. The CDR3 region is CASSSRTSGTYEQYF. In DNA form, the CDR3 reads TGCGCCAGCAGCTCAAGGACTAGCGGGACTTACGAGCAGTACTTC.